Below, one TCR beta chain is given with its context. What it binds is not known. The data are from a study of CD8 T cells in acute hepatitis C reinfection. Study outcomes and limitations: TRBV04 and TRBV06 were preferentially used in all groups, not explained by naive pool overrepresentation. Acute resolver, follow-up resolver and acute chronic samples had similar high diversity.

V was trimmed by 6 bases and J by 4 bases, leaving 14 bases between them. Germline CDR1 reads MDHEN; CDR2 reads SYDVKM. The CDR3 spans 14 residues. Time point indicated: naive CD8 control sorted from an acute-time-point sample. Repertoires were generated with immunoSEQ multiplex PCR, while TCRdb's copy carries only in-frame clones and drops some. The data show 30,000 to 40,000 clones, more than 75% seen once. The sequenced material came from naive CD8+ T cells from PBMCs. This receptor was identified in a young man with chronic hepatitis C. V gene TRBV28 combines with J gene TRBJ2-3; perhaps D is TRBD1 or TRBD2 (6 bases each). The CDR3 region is CASRETRGADTQYF. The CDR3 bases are TGTGCCAGCAGAGAGACTAGGGGGGCAGATACGCAGTATTTT.